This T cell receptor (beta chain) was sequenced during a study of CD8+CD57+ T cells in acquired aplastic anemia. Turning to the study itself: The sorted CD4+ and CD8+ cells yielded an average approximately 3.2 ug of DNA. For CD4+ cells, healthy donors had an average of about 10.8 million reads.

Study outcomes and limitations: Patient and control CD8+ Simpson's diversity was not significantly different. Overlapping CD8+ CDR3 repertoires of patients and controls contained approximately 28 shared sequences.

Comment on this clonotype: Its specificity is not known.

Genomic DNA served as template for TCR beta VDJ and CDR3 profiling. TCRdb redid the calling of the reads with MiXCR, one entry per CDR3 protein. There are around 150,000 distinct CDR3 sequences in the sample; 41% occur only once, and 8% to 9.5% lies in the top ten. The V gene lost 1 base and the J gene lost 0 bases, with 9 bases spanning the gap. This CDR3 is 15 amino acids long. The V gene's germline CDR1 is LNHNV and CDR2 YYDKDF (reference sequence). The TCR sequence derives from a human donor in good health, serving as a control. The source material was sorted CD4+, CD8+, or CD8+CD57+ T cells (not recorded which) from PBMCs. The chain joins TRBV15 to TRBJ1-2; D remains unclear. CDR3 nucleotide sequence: TGTGCCACCAGCAGAGCACGGGGAACTAACTATGGCTACACCTTC. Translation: CATSRARGTNYGYTF.